A selection of T cell receptor beta chains follows, all from one sample in a study of blood T cell repertoires in COVID-19. Clones were sequenced by immunoSEQ multiplex PCR, and TCRdb holds only the in-frame ones, with some missing. This table has about 94,000 clones, around 80% appearing once. Sequencing was carried out using peripheral blood. The receptors come from a human donor in a cohort sampled during active COVID-19. Both conserved end residues are part of each CDR3. A D gene is named only where the DNA matches it firmly. The size field is filled for only some rows; it gives once, few, many or a size class.

TRBV5-1	-	-	TRBJ2-6	TGCGCCAGCAGCTTACGGACAGACGGGGCCAACGTCCTGACTTTC	CASSLRTDGANVLTF
TRBV10-3	-	-	TRBJ2-7	TGTGCCATCAGGCCCTCTACCGGGACTGCCGGCTACGAGCAGTACTTC	CAIRPSTGTAGYEQYF
TRBV28	-	few	TRBJ1-1	TGTGCCAGCAGTTTTACGGGGGTCACTGAAGCTTTCTTT	CASSFTGVTEAFF
TRBV15	TRBD1	few	TRBJ1-2	TGTGCCACCAGCAGGGGACAGGGGGATGGCTACACCTTC	CATSRGQGDGYTF
TRBV6-1	-	few	TRBJ1-5	TGTGCCAGCAGTGATCTTGCCGGAGTAAAGGCCCAGCATTTT	CASSDLAGVKAQHF
TRBV6-5	TRBD2	-	TRBJ2-2	TGTGCCAGCGGGAGACTAGCGGGAGACACCGGGGAGCTGTTTTTT	CASGRLAGDTGELFF
TRBV25-1	-	-	TRBJ2-7	TGTGCCAGCAGCGCTATTGGCTCCTACGAGCAGTACTTC	CASSAIGSYEQYF
TRBV6-5	-	-	TRBJ1-4	TGTGCCACCGCATTTGGTTCGGGGAATGAAAAACTGTTTTTT	CATAFGSGNEKLFF
TRBV28	-	-	TRBJ1-2	TGTGCCAGCAGGGTCGCGGGGCTCGCGGAAGCGTCTAACTATGGCTACACCTTC	CASRVAGLAEASNYGYTF
TRBV28	TRBD2	-	TRBJ2-7	TGTGCCAGCAGCCATAGCGGGAGCTACTCCTACGAGCAGTACTTC	CASSHSGSYSYEQYF
TRBV9	TRBD1	-	TRBJ2-5	TGTGCCAGCAGCCCTGGGACAGGGGGTATGGAGACCCAGTACTTC	CASSPGTGGMETQYF
TRBV6-5	TRBD1	once	TRBJ1-2	TGTGCCAGCAGTTATACAGGGGCCTCTACAAACTATGGCTACACCTTC	CASSYTGASTNYGYTF
TRBV29-1	-	-	TRBJ2-2	TGCAGCGCCACGGATGGACTTGGGATCGAGAACACCGGGGAGCTGTTTTTT	CSATDGLGIENTGELFF
TRBV2	TRBD1	medium-sized	TRBJ2-7	TGTGCCAGCAGTGAACCGGGACAGGGGCAAAACGAGCAGTACTTC	CASSEPGQGQNEQYF
TRBV28	TRBD2	-	TRBJ2-7	TGTGCCAGCAGGGGGACTAGCGGGAAGACCTACGAGCAGTACTTC	CASRGTSGKTYEQYF
TRBV5-5	TRBD1	-	TRBJ2-7	TGTGCCAGCAGCTTGGGAGAGGGACAGCGTTCCTACGAGCAGTACTTC	CASSLGEGQRSYEQYF
TRBV9	-	-	TRBJ2-7	TGTGCCAGCAGCTCGCGGGACTCCCTCAACGAGCAGTACTTC	CASSSRDSLNEQYF